This T cell receptor beta chain was sequenced in a study of cytomegalovirus exposure and HLA in healthy donors. Overall study results and limits: Specific recognition of CMV antigens was confirmed in vitro for a few chains (all CMV-associated).

The V segment lost 3 bases and the J segment 3 bases; nucleotides outside the gene matches: 8. CDR1 is KGHSH, CDR2 LQKENI, per germline. CDR3 length equals 16 residues. PCR amplification relied on 60 Vbeta primers (plus 13 Jbeta primers). TCRdb's copy holds only in-frame clones and misses some; the assay was immunoSEQ multiplex PCR. The sample gives some 120,000 clones, 8% to 10% of which show up once; about 3% is in the top ten. In regard to this clone: Its specificity is not known.

This receptor was taken from a man younger than 45 in good health and CMV-seronegative. The chain links TRBV18 to TRBJ2-3, with 8 nucleotides matching TRBD1. Sequencing was done on a sample of PBMCs. The CDR3 coding sequence is TGTGCCAGCTCACCCTTGAGACAGGGGCGGACAGATACGCAGTATTTT. It codes for CASSPLRQGRTDTQYF. Drawing the rest from reference TRBV18 and TRBJ2-3, the complete variable domain is NAGVMQNPRHLVRRRGQEARLRCSPMKGHSHVYWYRQLPEEGLKFMVYLQKENIIDESGMPKERFSAEFPKEGPSILRIQQVVRGDSAAYFCASSPLRQGRTDTQYFGPGTRLTVL.